This T cell receptor (beta chain) was captured by sequencing in a study of CXCR3-negative and CXCR3-positive naive CD8 T cells. Findings of the study overall: Naive cells that were CXCR3-negative or CXCR3-positive used TRBV-TRBJ genes alike, while memory cells diverged. Each naive subset displayed comparably high diversity, whereas memory CD8+ cells displayed much lower diversity. Higher TRB CDR3 hydrophobicity marked CXCR3-positive naive cells relative to CXCR3-negative naive cells. The majority of assays used fresh PBMCs, and CXCR3 expression partially decreased after cryopreservation.

Libraries were UMI-labeled 5' RACE TRB cDNA. TCRdb reprocessed the 5' RACE reads; each CDR3 protein has one entry and no DNA is given. The sample is made up of 50,000 to 65,000 distinct CDR3 sequences, and the top ten hold approximately 0.8% of it. The length of the CDR3 is 14 residues. From germline, CDR1 is LGHNA and CDR2 YSLEER. As to this clonotype: The antigen is unknown.

CD45RO-CCR7+CD27+CD95- cells counted as naive CD8+ T cells. The source of this sequence is a human donor in good health. Some clones in this sample may be carry-over from other donors' samples. This chain joins TRBV4-3 and TRBJ2-1. The sample comprised naive CXCR3+ CD8+ T cells from blood. Described subset: CD45RO-CCR7+CD27+CD95- naive CD8+ T cells expressing CXCR3 (TNR3+). CDR3: CASSQDGVFNEQFF.